These 9 T cell receptor beta chains share one sample of origin, sequenced in a study of early T cells in non-severe SARS-CoV-2 infection (dated by TCRdb to about 2021). Library generation was performed with 5' RACE. TCRdb records NextSeq 500 as the sequencer. In-frame beta chains were kept once TCRdb had trimmed the public reads at Q25 with fastp and called clones with MiXCR. Every entry covers one CDR3 protein and lists the most common genes and DNA from its rows. This sample is represented by about 38,000 distinct CDR3 sequences; roughly 5% of them were singletons. In total, the top ten clones hold roughly 15% of the sample. Sequences were obtained from whole blood. These receptors all come from an adult who was a healthcare worker with PCR-confirmed SARS-CoV-2 infection or an uninfected control (not recorded which).

Ten or more counts support this clonotype. V usage is TRBV14 and J usage is TRBJ2-1; 7 bases line up with TRBD1. This CDR3 region has 14 residues. Germline CDR1 SGHDN, CDR2 FVKESK. Germline trimming cut 1 base from V and 6 bases from J; bases unmatched to any gene: 3. The DNA for the CDR3 is TGTGCCAGCAGCCAAGGAGGGACAGTCAATGAGCAGTTCTTC. This sequence encodes CASSQGGTVNEQFF.

Only a few counts were recorded for this clonotype. The CDR3 region is CASSLDYLGYEQYF. For the CDR3, the DNA is TGTGCCAGCAGCTTAGACTACCTAGGTTACGAGCAGTACTTC. V gene TRBV7-2 combines with J gene TRBJ2-7; D call uncertain. The CDR3 is 14 amino acids. V was pared by 1 base and J by 4 bases, with 11 bases between. Per the germline V gene, CDR1 is SGHTA and CDR2 is FQGNSA.

This clonotype was counted many times. In nucleotides, the CDR3 is TGCAGTGCTCTTACACAAGGACTCGAAGGGGCAATCGGCAATCAGCCCCAGCATTTT. It codes for CSALTQGLEGAIGNQPQHF. The rearrangement links TRBV20-1 to TRBJ1-5; D is perhaps TRBD1 (5 bases). V lost 5 bases and J lost 2, with 28 bases in between. The CDR3 totals 19 residues. The germline gives CDR1 DFQATT, CDR2 SNEGSKA (reference sequence).

This chain links TRBV2 with TRBJ2-2, with D perhaps matching TRBD2 (5 bases). V was clipped by 2 bases and J by 7 bases, with 11 bases between them. The CDR3 has 14 amino acids. CDR1 is SNHLY, CDR2 FYNNEI, per germline. CDR3 sequence reads: CASSERGAGGELFF. The CDR3 nucleotides read TGTGCCAGCAGTGAACGGGGAGCCGGCGGGGAGCTGTTTTTT. The variable domain in full, with the rest retrieved from reference TRBV2 and TRBJ2-2, is EPEVTQTPSHQVTQMGQEVILRCVPISNHLYFYWYRQILGQKVEFLVSFYNNEISEKSEIFDDQFSVERPDGSNFTLKIRSTKLEDSAMYFCASSERGAGGELFFGEGSRLTVL.

In this sample, this clonotype turned up many times. V usage is TRBV7-8 and J usage is TRBJ2-1; D possibly matches TRBD1 or TRBD2 (6 bases each). From germline, CDR1 is SGHVS and CDR2 FQNEAQ. CDR3 length equals 15 residues. Trimming stripped 7 bases from V and 9 bases from J, with 22 bases between. CDR3 loop: CASNPQGGRWVEQFF. The CDR3 nucleotides are TGTGCCAGCAACCCCCAAGGGGGGCGGTGGGTTGAGCAGTTCTTC.

This clonotype was seen repeatedly, ten times or more. This chain joins TRBV7-6 and TRBJ2-3; 10 nucleotides agree with TRBD2. Germline loops: CDR1 SGHVS, CDR2 FNYEAQ. V dropped 5 bases and J dropped 0; count of bases not matched to a gene: 2. This CDR3 region has 15 residues. The CDR3 region has the DNA TGTGCCAGCAGCAAGCGGGGGGGAAGCACAGATACGCAGTATTTT. It is translated as CASSKRGGSTDTQYF.

The chain combines TRBV18 with TRBJ1-2; D is possibly TRBD1 (5 bases). The V gene's germline CDR1 is KGHSH and CDR2 LQKENI. The CDR3 loop spans 13 amino acids. Deletions cut 3 bases from V and 8 bases from J, with 13 bases between. CDR3 sequence: CASSPVAGRGYTF. CDR3 DNA sequence: TGTGCCAGCTCACCGGTGGCAGGGCGAGGCTACACCTTC. Variable domain in full (rest from reference TRBV18 and TRBJ1-2): NAGVMQNPRHLVRRRGQEARLRCSPMKGHSHVYWYRQLPEEGLKFMVYLQKENIIDESGMPKERFSAEFPKEGPSILRIQQVVRGDSAAYFCASSPVAGRGYTFGSGTRLTVV.

This clonotype was observed at least ten times. The chain joins TRBV19 to TRBJ2-5; D gene ambiguous. The germline V gene has CDR1 LNHDA and CDR2 SQIVND (reference sequence). V lost 0 bases, J lost 5 bases, and 7 bases lay in between. The CDR3 sequence is 13 residues long. This CDR3 is CASSIDLLETQYF. CDR3 in DNA: TGTGCCAGTAGTATAGATCTTTTGGAGACCCAGTACTTC. Full variable domain (missing parts from reference TRBV19 and TRBJ2-5): DGGITQSPKYLFRKEGQNVTLSCEQNLNHDAMYWYRQDPGQGLRLIYYSQIVNDFQKGDIAEGYSVSREKKESFPLTVTSAQKNPTAFYLCASSIDLLETQYFGPGTRLLVL.

The chain is built from TRBV6-7 and TRBJ2-7, with unresolved D. TRBV6-7 is classed as an ORF, of uncertain function. The V end lost 7 bases, the J end lost 3 bases, and 7 bases lay between the germline ends. CDR3 length: 11 residues. In DNA, the CDR3 is TGTGCCAGCATAGGGAACTACGAGCAGTACTTC. Translated, it gives CASIGNYEQYF.